The 8 T cell receptor beta chains listed next were all sequenced from one sample in a study of cytomegalovirus exposure and HLA in healthy donors. PCR amplification relied on 60 Vbeta primers (plus 13 Jbeta primers). TCRdb keeps only in-frame clones here, not all; method: immunoSEQ multiplex PCR. This sample carries under 200,000 clones, roughly 70% of them seen once, and the ten largest clones take 2.8%. The sample comprised PBMCs. The receptor source for this set is a woman aged 40 to 55 in good health and CMV-seropositive.

The rearrangement joins TRBV2 to TRBJ2-2; D remains unclear. The J call may be wrong; the DNA end is better matched by TRBJ1-4. Germline V lookup: CDR1 SNHLY, CDR2 FYNNEI. This CDR3 is built from 15 residues. In DNA form, the CDR3 reads TGTGCCAGCAGTGACCAGGCTAGCGGGTGGGGAAAACTGTTTTTT. Its translation: CASSDQASGWGKLFF.

The V gene is TRBV19, the J gene TRBJ2-7, with 8 positions matching TRBD1. V dropped 3 bases and J dropped 3; count of bases not matched to a gene: 4. The CDR3 has 14 residues. Germline V gene sequence: CDR1 LNHDA, CDR2 SQIVND (reference sequence). The CDR3 reads CASSMGQAIYEQYF. In DNA form, the CDR3 reads TGTGCCAGTAGTATGGGACAGGCGATCTACGAGCAGTACTTC. Drawing the rest from reference TRBV19 and TRBJ2-7, the complete variable domain is DGGITQSPKYLFRKEGQNVTLSCEQNLNHDAMYWYRQDPGQGLRLIYYSQIVNDFQKGDIAEGYSVSREKKESFPLTVTSAQKNPTAFYLCASSMGQAIYEQYFGPGTRLTVT.

This clone was counted only a few times. The chain employs TRBV9 and TRBJ2-5; a possible D gene is TRBD1 (6 bases). Germline V gives CDR1 SGDLS, CDR2 YYNGEE. With 0 bases removed from V and 4 bases from J, the gap between germline ends came to 10 bases. The CDR3 has 14 residues. The CDR3 coding sequence is TGTGCCAGCAGCGTAGGGGGGCAGGGAGAGACCCAGTACTTC. This encodes CASSVGGQGETQYF.

This clone was detected only once. This chain links TRBV6-1 with TRBJ1-2; 8 nucleotides line up with TRBD1. CDR3 size: 16 residues. Trimming took 4 bases from V and 6 from J; bases not matched to a gene: 13. Germline V CDR1 and CDR2: MNHNS, SASEGT. This CDR3 reads CASSVAGGALSDGYTF. CDR3 DNA: TGTGCCAGCAGTGTAGCAGGGGGCGCGCTCTCCGATGGCTACACCTTC.

V usage is TRBV9 and J usage is TRBJ1-1; D uncertain. The CDR3 length is 13 residues. Trimming took 3 bases from V and 1 from J, leaving 7 bases between them. Germline CDR1 reads SGDLS; CDR2 reads YYNGEE. This chain's CDR3 is CASSAQWNTEAFF. The CDR3 DNA reads as TGTGCCAGCAGCGCGCAGTGGAACACTGAAGCTTTCTTT.

The chain joins TRBV27 to TRBJ1-2, with TRBD1 identical over 8 bases. J gave up 6 bases and V 3 bases, and 9 bases lay outside the gene matches. CDR1 and CDR2 (germline): MNHEY, SMNVEV (reference sequence). The CDR3 spans 15 residues. This CDR3 is CASSFRVAGGDGYTF. CDR3 DNA: TGTGCCAGCAGTTTCAGGGTGGCAGGGGGCGATGGCTACACCTTC.

The chain links TRBV21-1 to TRBJ2-7; the tabulated D call, TRBD1, remains unverified against the DNA. TRBV21-1 is listed as a pseudogene. There are 14 residues in the CDR3. The CDR3 DNA follows: TGTGCCAGCAGCCCGGGACAGGGGGCGGGCGAGCAGTACTTC. Its protein is CASSPGQGAGEQYF.

The genes are TRBV1 and TRBJ1-5; the D call in the table, TRBD1, was not verified against the DNA. TRBV1 is a known pseudogene. CDR3 size: 16 residues. The CDR3 region has the DNA TGCACCAGCAGCCAAGATTGGACAGGGGGCAATCAGCCCCAGCATTTT. Translated, it gives CTSSQDWTGGNQPQHF.